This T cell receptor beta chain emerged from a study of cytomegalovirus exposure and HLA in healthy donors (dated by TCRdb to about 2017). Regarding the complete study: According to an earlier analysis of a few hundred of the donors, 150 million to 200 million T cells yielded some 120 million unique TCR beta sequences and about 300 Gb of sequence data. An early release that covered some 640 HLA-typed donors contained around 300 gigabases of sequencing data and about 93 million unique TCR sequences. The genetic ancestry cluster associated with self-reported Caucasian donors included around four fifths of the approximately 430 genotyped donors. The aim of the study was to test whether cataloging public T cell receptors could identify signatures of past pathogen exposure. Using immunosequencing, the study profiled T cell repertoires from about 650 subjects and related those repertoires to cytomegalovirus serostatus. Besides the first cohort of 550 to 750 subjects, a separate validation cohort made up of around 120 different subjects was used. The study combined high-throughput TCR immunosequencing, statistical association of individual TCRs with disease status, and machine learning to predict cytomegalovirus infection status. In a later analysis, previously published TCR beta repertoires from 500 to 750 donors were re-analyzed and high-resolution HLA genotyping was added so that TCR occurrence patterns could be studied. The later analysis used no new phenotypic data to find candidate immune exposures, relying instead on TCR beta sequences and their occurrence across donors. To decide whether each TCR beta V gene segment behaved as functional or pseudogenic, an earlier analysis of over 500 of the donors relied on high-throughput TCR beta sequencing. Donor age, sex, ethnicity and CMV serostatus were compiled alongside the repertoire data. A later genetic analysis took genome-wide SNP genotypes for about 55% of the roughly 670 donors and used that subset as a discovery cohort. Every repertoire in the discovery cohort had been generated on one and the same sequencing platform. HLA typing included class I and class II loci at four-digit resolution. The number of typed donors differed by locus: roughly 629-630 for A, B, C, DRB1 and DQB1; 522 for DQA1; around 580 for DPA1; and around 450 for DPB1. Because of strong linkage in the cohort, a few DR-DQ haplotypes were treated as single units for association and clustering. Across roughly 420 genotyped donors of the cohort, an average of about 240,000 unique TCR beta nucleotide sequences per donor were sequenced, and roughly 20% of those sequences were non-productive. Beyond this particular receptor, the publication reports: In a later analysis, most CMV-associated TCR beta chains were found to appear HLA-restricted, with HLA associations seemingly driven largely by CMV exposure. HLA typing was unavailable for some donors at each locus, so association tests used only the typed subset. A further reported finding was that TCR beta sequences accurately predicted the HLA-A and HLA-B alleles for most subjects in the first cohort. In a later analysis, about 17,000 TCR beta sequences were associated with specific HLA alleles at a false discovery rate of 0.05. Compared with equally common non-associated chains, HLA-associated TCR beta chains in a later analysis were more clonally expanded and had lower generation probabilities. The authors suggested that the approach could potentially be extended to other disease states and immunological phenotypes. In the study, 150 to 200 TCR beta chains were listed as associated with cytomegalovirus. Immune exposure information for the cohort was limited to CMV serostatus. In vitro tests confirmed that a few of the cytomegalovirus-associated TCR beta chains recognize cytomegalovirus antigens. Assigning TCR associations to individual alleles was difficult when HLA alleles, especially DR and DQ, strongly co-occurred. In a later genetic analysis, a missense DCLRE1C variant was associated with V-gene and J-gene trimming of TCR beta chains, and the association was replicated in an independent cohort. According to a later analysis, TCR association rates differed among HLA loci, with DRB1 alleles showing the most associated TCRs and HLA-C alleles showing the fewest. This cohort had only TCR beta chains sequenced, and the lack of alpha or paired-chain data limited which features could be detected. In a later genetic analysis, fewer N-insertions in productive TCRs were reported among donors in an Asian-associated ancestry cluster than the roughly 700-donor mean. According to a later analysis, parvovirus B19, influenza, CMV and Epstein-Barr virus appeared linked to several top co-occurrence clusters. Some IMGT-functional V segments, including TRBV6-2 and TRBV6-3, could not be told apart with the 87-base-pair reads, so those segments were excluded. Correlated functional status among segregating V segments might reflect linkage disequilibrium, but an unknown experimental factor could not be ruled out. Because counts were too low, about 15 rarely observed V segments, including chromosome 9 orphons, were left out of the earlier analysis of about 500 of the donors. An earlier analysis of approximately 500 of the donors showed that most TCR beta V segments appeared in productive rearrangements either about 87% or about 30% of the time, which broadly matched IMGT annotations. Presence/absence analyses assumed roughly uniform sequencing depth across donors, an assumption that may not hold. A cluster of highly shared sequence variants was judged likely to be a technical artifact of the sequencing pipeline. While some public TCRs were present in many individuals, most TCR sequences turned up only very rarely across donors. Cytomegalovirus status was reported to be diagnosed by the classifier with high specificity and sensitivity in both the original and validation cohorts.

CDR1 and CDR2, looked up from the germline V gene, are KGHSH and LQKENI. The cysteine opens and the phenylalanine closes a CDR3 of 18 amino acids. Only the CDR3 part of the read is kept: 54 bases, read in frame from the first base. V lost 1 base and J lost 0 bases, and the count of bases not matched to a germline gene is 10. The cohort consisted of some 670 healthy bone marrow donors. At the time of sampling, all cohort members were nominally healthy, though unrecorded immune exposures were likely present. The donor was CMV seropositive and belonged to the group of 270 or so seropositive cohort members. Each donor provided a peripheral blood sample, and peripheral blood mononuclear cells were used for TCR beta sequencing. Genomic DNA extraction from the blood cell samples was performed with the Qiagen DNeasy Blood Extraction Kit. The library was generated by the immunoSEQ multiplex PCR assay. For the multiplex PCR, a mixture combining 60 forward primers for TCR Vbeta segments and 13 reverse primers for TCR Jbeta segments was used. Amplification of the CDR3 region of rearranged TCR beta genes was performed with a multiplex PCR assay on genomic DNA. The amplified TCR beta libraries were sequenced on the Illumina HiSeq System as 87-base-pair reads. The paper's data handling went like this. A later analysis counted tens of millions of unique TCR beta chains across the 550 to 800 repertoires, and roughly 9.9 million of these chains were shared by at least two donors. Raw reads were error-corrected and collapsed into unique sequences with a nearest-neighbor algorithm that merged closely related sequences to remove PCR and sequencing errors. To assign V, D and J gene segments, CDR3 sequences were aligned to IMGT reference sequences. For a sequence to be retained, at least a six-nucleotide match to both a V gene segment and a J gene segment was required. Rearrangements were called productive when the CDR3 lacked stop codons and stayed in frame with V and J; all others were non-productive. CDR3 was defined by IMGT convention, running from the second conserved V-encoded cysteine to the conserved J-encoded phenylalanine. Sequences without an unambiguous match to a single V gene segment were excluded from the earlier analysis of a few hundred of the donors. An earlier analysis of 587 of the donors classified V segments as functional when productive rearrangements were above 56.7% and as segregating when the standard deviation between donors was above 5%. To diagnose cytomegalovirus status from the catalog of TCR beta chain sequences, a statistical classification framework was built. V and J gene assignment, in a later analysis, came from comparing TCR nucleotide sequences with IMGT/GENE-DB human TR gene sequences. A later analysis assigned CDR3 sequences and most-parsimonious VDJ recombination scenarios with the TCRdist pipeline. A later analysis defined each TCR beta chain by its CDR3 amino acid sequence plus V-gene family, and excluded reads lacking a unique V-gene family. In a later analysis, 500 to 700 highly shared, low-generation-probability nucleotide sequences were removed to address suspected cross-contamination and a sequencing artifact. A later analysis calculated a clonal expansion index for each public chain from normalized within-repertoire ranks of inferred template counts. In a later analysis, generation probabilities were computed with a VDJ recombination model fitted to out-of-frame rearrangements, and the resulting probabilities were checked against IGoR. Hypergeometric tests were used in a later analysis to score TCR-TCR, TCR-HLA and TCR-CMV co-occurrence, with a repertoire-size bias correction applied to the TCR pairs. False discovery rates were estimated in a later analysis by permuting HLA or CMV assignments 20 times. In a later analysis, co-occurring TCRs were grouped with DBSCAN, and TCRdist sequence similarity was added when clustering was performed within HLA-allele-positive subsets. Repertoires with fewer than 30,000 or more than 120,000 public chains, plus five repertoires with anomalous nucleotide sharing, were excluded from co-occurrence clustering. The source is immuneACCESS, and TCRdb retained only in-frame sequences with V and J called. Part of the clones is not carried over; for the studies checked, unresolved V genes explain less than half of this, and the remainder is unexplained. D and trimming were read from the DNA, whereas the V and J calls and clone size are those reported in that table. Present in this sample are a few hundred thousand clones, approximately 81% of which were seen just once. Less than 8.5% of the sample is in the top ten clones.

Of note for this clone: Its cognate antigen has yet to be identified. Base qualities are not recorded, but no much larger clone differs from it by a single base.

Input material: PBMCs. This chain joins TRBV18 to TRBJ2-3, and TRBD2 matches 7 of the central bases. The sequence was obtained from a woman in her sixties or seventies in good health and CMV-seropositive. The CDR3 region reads CASSPLKFLADSTDTQYF. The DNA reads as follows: TGTGCCAGCTCACCACTCAAATTCCTAGCGGATAGCACAGATACGCAGTATTTT.